Below are 8 T cell receptor beta chains sequenced from a single sample in a study of identical twins (dated by TCRdb to the mid-2010s). The library relied on 5' RACE. TCRdb names Illumina HiSeq 2000 as the instrument used. TCRdb itself trimmed the public reads at Q25 with fastp, ran MiXCR and retained productive beta chains. Each entry is one CDR3 protein sequence, shown with its most common DNA and genes. The sample table shows 130,000 to 150,000 distinct CDR3 sequences, and 3% to 4% are seen once. Approximately 7.7% of the sample lies in the top ten. Sequences were obtained from memory T cells sorted from blood. The sample's cell subset or site label, decoded: CD45RO+ enriched T cells. These receptors all come from a young man in good health.

This clonotype appeared many times. This chain links TRBV29-1 with TRBJ2-1, with TRBD2 as a possible D gene (6 bases). Trimming left V 4 bases short and J 2 bases short, with 15 bases between. Germline values: CDR1 SQVTM, CDR2 ANQGSEA. This CDR3 has 15 amino acids. The CDR3 DNA reads as TGCAGCGTTGGAGCAGGGAGGAAAGCCTACAATGAGCAGTTCTTC. Its protein product is CSVGAGRKAYNEQFF.

This clonotype was detected many times. This chain connects TRBV10-3 to TRBJ2-5; TRBD2 agrees at 7 bases. This CDR3 is 13 amino acids long. Germline loops: CDR1 ENHRY, CDR2 SYGVKD. With V trimmed by 4 bases and J by 4 bases, 3 bases remained unmatched. The CDR3 region has the DNA TGTGCCATCAGTGTACCGGGAGGAGAGACCCAGTACTTC. It is translated as CAISVPGGETQYF.

This clonotype was picked up many times. This chain connects TRBV20-1 to TRBJ2-5, with D uncertain. This CDR3 has 16 amino acids. Looked up from germline, CDR1 is DFQATT and CDR2 is SNEGSKA (reference sequence). V was pared by 2 bases and J by 4 bases, with 20 bases between. The CDR3 bases are TGCAGTGCTAGAAGTCTTGACGTCCCCGGCCGAGAGACCCAGTACTTC. Protein: CSARSLDVPGRETQYF.

Many counts were recorded for this clonotype. The chain employs TRBV5-1 and TRBJ2-2; D is unclear. The CDR3 length is 15 residues. V was shortened by 0 bases and J by 6 bases, with 12 bases between the two germline ends. Germline V lookup: CDR1 SGHRS, CDR2 YFSETQ. The CDR3, as DNA: TGCGCCAGCAGCTTGGAAGGAGTAAACCCCGGGGAGCTGTTTTTT. Its translation is CASSLEGVNPGELFF.

This clonotype has a count of ten or more. The chain has TRBV15 and TRBJ1-5; no definite D call. The CDR3 runs to 16 residues. Germline V gene lookup returns CDR1 LNHNV and CDR2 YYDKDF (reference sequence). Trimming removed 1 base at V and 4 bases at J, with 14 bases between. CDR3 sequence: CATSRVRAALNQPQHF. DNA of the CDR3: TGTGCCACCAGCAGAGTGCGGGCAGCACTTAATCAGCCCCAGCATTTT.

The table lists this clonotype with many counts. The chain employs TRBV12-3 or TRBV12-4 and TRBJ1-1, with 7 bases matching TRBD1. The CDR3 covers 18 residues. The V segment lost 5 bases and the J segment 6 bases; nucleotides outside the gene matches: 21. DNA for the CDR3: TGTGCCAGCAGTGACACGACTCCTTTGTCTGCAACAGGGGCTGAAGCTTTCTTT. Its translation is CASSDTTPLSATGAEAFF.

This clonotype was seen at least ten times. An end of the junction differs from the germline gene, which may be a read error. V and J are TRBV2 and TRBJ1-5, with 10 bases that match TRBD1. Per the germline V gene, CDR1 is SNHLY and CDR2 is FYNNEI. The CDR3 runs to 13 residues. The CDR3 bases are TGTGCCACCGGGGACAGGGGAGATCACCCCCAGCATTTT. Translation: CATGDRGDHPQHF.

This clonotype was detected many times. The chain recombines TRBV10-3 with TRBJ1-3; 7 bases map to TRBD1. J was trimmed by 0 bases and V by 2 bases; bases with no gene match: 10. CDR3 length: 18 amino acids. Germline V gene lookup returns CDR1 ENHRY and CDR2 SYGVKD. CDR3 sequence: CAISERGQRQASGNTIYF. The CDR3, as DNA: TGTGCCATCAGTGAGCGGGGACAGAGACAGGCCTCTGGAAACACCATATATTTT.